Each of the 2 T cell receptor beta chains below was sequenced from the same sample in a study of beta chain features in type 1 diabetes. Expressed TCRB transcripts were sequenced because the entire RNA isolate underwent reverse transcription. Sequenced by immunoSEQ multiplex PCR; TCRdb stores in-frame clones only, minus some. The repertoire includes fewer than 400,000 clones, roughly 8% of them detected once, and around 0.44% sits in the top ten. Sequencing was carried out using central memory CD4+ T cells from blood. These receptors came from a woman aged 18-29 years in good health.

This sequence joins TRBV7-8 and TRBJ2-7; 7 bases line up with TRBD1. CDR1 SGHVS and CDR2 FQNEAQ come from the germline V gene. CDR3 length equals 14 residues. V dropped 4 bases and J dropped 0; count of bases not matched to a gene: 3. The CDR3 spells CASSSRDSSYEQYF. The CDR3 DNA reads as TGTGCCAGCAGCTCCCGGGACAGCTCCTACGAGCAGTACTTC.

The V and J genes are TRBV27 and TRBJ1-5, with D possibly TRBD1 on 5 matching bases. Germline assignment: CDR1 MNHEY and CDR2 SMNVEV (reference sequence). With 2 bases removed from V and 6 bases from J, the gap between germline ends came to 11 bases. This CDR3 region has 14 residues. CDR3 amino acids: CASSLIGAAQPQHF. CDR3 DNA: TGTGCCAGCAGTTTAATAGGGGCGGCTCAGCCCCAGCATTTT.